The T cell receptor beta chain under discussion was sequenced for a study of metastatic and nonmetastatic thyroid tumors. On the study more broadly: Samples came from malignant and benign thyroid patients, and repertoires were compared across blood and tumor or nodule tissue.

Not a single patient had been given any form of treatment at any point before undergoing thyroid surgery. The germline CDR1 and CDR2 sequences are SGHNT and YYREEE (reference sequence). With V trimmed by 3 bases and J by 7 bases, 4 bases remained unmatched. The CDR3 extends over 14 amino acids. TCRdb reprocessed the PCR reads via MiXCR. The repertoire holds more than 50,000 clones, with approximately 20% as singletons. The table lists this clone with many counts. The sequenced material came from blood. The sequence was obtained from a female donor with papillary thyroid cancer or a benign thyroid nodule (not recorded which). Some clones in this sample may be carry-over from other donors' samples. The chain employs TRBV5-4 and TRBJ2-2; the match to TRBD1 covers 9 bases. For the CDR3, the DNA is TGTGCCAGCAGCTCGGGACAGGGAGGCGGGGAGCTGTTTTTT. Its protein product is CASSSGQGGGELFF. The full variable domain, with the rest looked up from reference TRBV5-4 and TRBJ2-2, is ETGVTQSPTHLIKTRGQQVTLRCSSQSGHNTVSWYQQALGQGPQFIFQYYREEENGRGNFPPRFSGLQFPNYSSELNVNALELDDSALYLCASSSGQGGGELFFGEGSRLTVL.